This T cell receptor (beta chain) stems from a study of response to subunit inactivated influenza vaccine. MiXCR, run by TCRdb on the RT-PCR reads, gives a single entry per CDR3 protein. The sample holds 500,000 or so distinct CDR3 sequences, roughly 9.8% seen once. There are many counts of this clonotype. What it binds is not known. Study-wide points: After each seasonal influenza vaccination, few new T cells are recruited, the authors suggested.

CDR3 length: 16 residues. The ends lost 3 bases at V and 9 bases at J; junction bases unmatched: 7. The chain carries TRBV12-3 or TRBV12-4 and TRBJ2-1; TRBD2 matches 14 bases. The clonotype comes from a man between 45 and 60 years old who received an inactivated influenza vaccine. The sequences come from PBMCs from blood, collected about 6 weeks after vaccination. DNA for the CDR3: TGTGCCAGCAGTTTCCCGGGACTAGCGGGAGTAAGTGAGCAGTTCTTC. Its protein is CASSFPGLAGVSEQFF.